The T cell receptor beta chain described here comes from a study of cytomegalovirus exposure and HLA in healthy donors. Primers: 60 Vbeta forward and 13 Jbeta reverse. This table comes from immunoSEQ multiplex PCR, and its TCRdb copy is limited to in-frame clones, with some not included. The sample has roughly 110,000 clones, approximately 60% seen once. The CDR3 spans 19 residues. Germline loops: CDR1 WSHSY, CDR2 SAAADI. The V gene end was trimmed by 0 bases and the J gene end by 2 bases; junction bases not matched to a gene: 13. Sequenced material: PBMCs. The source of this sequence is a woman in her 30s in good health and CMV-seronegative. The chain joins TRBV10-2 to TRBJ2-5, with 9 bases lining up with TRBD2. The CDR3: CASSESKIMAGGPQETQYF. CDR3 sequence (DNA): TGCGCCAGCAGTGAGTCCAAGATAATGGCGGGAGGGCCGCAAGAGACCCAGTACTTC.